The 17 T cell receptor beta chains reported below all come from one sample, sequenced in a study of cytomegalovirus exposure and HLA in healthy donors. Primers: 60 Vbeta forward and 13 Jbeta reverse. The repertoire was sequenced with immunoSEQ multiplex PCR; TCRdb's copy has only in-frame clones and lacks some. Among 100,000 to 150,000 clones listed, about 79% were seen once. The sequencing sample was made of PBMCs. These receptors were obtained from a female donor in good health and CMV-seropositive.

The chain couples TRBV29-1 to TRBJ1-4; D might be TRBD1 (6 bases). Germline V gene lookup returns CDR1 SQVTM and CDR2 ANQGSEA. The germline V and J ends were trimmed by 7 bases and 10 bases, with 19 bases remaining between them. The CDR3 spans 13 residues. CDR3 residues: CSATWGQGGKLFF. The CDR3, as DNA: TGCAGCGCGACATGGGGGCAGGGTGGAAAACTGTTTTTT.

This clone was observed once. The chain is built from TRBV7-3 and TRBJ2-3, with 8 bases aligning to TRBD1. Germline lookup yields CDR1 SGHTA and CDR2 FQGTGA. CDR3 size: 16 residues. V lost 0 bases, J lost 4 bases, and 6 bases stayed unmatched. The chain's CDR3 is CASSLTAGGFADTQYF. CDR3 DNA sequence: TGTGCCAGCAGCTTAACGGCAGGGGGCTTCGCAGATACGCAGTATTTT.

As to this clone: A junction boundary mismatches the germline segment, possibly from a read error. The V gene is TRBV7-9, the J gene TRBJ1-6; weak D call: TRBD1 (5 bases). Looked up from germline, CDR1 is SEHNR and CDR2 is FQNEAQ (reference sequence). The CDR3 loop spans 15 amino acids. The CDR3 sequence: CASSLAGGGNSPLHF. In DNA form, the CDR3 reads TGTGCCAGCAGTTTAGCGGGGGGGGGAAATTCACCCCTCCACTTT.

V usage is TRBV6-1 and J usage is TRBJ2-5, with 8 positions matching TRBD1. This CDR3 region has 15 residues. CDR1 and CDR2 from the germline V gene are MNHNS and SASEGT. With 3 bases clipped from V and 2 bases from J, the junction kept 5 bases outside the gene matches. For the CDR3, the DNA is TGTGCCAGCAGTGAGGTGGGGACAGGTCAAGAGACCCAGTACTTC. This translates into CASSEVGTGQETQYF.

This clone was observed a few times. The rearrangement uses TRBV2 and TRBJ2-7; the D gene is possibly TRBD2 (5 bases). The CDR3 consists of 15 residues. With 5 bases removed from V and 3 bases from J, the gap between germline ends came to 17 bases. Per germline, CDR1 SNHLY and CDR2 FYNNEI. CDR3 nucleotide sequence: TGTGCCAGCAGTCCCGGAGGTGCCCTACACTACGAGCAGTACTTC. This translates into CASSPGGALHYEQYF.

V is TRBV7-9 and J is TRBJ2-7; TRBD2 matches 8 bases. The CDR3 is 18 residues long. Per germline, CDR1 SEHNR and CDR2 FQNEAQ (reference sequence). The V segment lost 7 bases and the J segment 2 bases; nucleotides outside the gene matches: 19. CDR3 sequence (DNA): TGTGCCAGCACCTCGTTAGGAGAAGCGGGAGAGAATCCCTACGAGCAGTACTTC. This gives the protein CASTSLGEAGENPYEQYF.

The chain recombines TRBV15 with TRBJ2-7, with D maybe TRBD1 (5 bases). There are 15 residues in the CDR3. Germline V CDR1 and CDR2: LNHNV, YYDKDF (reference sequence). Deletions cut 2 bases from V and 3 bases from J, with 14 bases between. The CDR3 protein is CATSRSRGRNYEQYF. The DNA for the CDR3 is TGTGCCACCAGCAGATCTAGGGGTAGGAACTACGAGCAGTACTTC.

This clone was seen a single time. This chain links TRBV4-1 with TRBJ2-5; 8 positions agree with TRBD2. V lost 1 base, J lost 1 base, and 8 bases stayed unmatched. The germline gives CDR1 MGHRA, CDR2 YSYEKL. The CDR3 covers 17 residues. The CDR3 DNA sequence: TGCGCCAGCAGCCAAGGACCTCAGCGGGGGATCCAAGAGACCCAGTACTTC. This translates into CASSQGPQRGIQETQYF.

The CDR3 loop is CASRPDRGVVGTEAFF. DNA of the CDR3: TGTGCCAGCAGACCAGACAGGGGGGTAGTCGGCACTGAAGCTTTCTTT. The chain links TRBV27 to TRBJ1-1; 9 bases are a match to TRBD1. Trimming took 6 bases from V and 4 from J; bases not matched to a gene: 12. Looked up from germline, CDR1 is MNHEY and CDR2 is SMNVEV (reference sequence). This CDR3 is 16 amino acids long.

This CDR3 reads CASSARQAGSPLHF. The CDR3 DNA reads TGTGCCAGCAGTGCAAGACAGGCTGGGTCACCCCTCCACTTT. The V and J genes are TRBV2 and TRBJ1-6; tentative D call: TRBD1 (6 bases). Per the germline V gene, CDR1 is SNHLY and CDR2 is FYNNEI. The CDR3 extends over 14 amino acids. The V gene lost 4 bases and the J gene lost 10 bases, with 14 bases spanning the gap.

The rearrangement uses TRBV4-2 and TRBJ2-7; a weak D match, TRBD2 (6 bases). Looked up from germline, CDR1 is LGHNA and CDR2 is YNFKEQ. V lost 0 bases and J lost 6, with 12 bases in between. This CDR3 has 14 residues. The CDR3 region is CASSQDRGFGEQYF. In nucleotides, the CDR3 is TGTGCCAGCAGCCAAGATCGGGGGTTCGGCGAGCAGTACTTC.

In this sample, this clone turned up once. J is TRBJ1-1 and V is TRBV19, with D possibly TRBD1 on 6 matching bases. CDR3 length: 12 residues. Germline assignment: CDR1 LNHDA and CDR2 SQIVND (reference sequence). Deletions cut 6 bases from V and 6 bases from J, with 11 bases between. In nucleotides, the CDR3 is TGTGCCAGTAGACAGGGTGAGGCTGAAGCTTTCTTT. Translating it yields CASRQGEAEAFF.

On this clone itself: At one of its ends the junction is not consistent with the germline gene, which may arise from a read error. This sequence joins TRBV30 and TRBJ1-2; 7 positions agree with TRBD1. Per germline, CDR1 GTSNPN and CDR2 SVGIG (reference sequence). This CDR3 is 13 amino acids long. The DNA for the CDR3 is TGTGCCCGGAGGGGACAGAACGTCTATGGCTACACCTTC. Protein sequence: CARRGQNVYGYTF.

The chain is built from TRBV6-6 and TRBJ1-2, with 7 bases fitting TRBD1. The CDR3 has 15 residues. V dropped 7 bases and J dropped 6; count of bases not matched to a gene: 14. Germline V gives CDR1 MNHNY, CDR2 SVGAGI (reference sequence). DNA for the CDR3: TGTGCCAGCACCATTAGGGGGCAGGGACAGAATGGCTACACCTTC. It encodes CASTIRGQGQNGYTF.

V and J are TRBV9 and TRBJ2-7; no clear D. The CDR3 covers 15 residues. CDR1 and CDR2 from the germline V gene are SGDLS and YYNGEE. The V gene lost 0 bases and the J gene lost 2 bases, with 12 bases spanning the gap. The CDR3 coding sequence is TGTGCCAGCAGCGTAGGCGCACGAGAGACCTACGAGCAGTACTTC. Protein product: CASSVGARETYEQYF.

V gene TRBV2 combines with J gene TRBJ2-3, with 9 nucleotides matching TRBD2. The CDR3 loop spans 18 amino acids. After removal of 0 bases from V and 5 bases from J, the junction contained 12 bases not matched to a gene. Germline V lookup: CDR1 SNHLY, CDR2 FYNNEI. The CDR3 DNA reads as TGTGCCAGCAGTGAAGCGGCATATCTAGCGGGACCGGGAGATACGCAGTATTTT. This translates into CASSEAAYLAGPGDTQYF.

V usage is TRBV6-1 and J usage is TRBJ1-4; D is undetermined. The CDR3 totals 15 residues. CDR1 is MNHNS and CDR2 is SASEGT in the germline V gene. Deletions cut 0 bases from V and 0 bases from J, with 5 bases between. CDR3 loop: CASSEAWPTNEKLFF. The CDR3 DNA reads TGTGCCAGCAGTGAAGCGTGGCCAACTAATGAAAAACTGTTTTTT.